One sample yielded the 5 T cell receptor beta chains listed below, sequenced in a study of T cell responses to AZD1222 COVID-19 vaccine. Sequencing used immunoSEQ multiplex PCR; TCRdb keeps in-frame clones, though not all of them. Among 50,000 to 65,000 clones listed, around nine tenths were seen once. Specimen: peripheral blood, collected 28 days after the second AZD1222 dose. All receptors derive from an adult who received the AZD1222 COVID-19 vaccine.

In its sample, this clone was seen a few times. The chain couples TRBV18 to TRBJ2-5; D may be TRBD2 (7 bases). The CDR3 extends over 16 amino acids. V was trimmed by 3 bases and J by 4 bases, leaving 18 bases between them. CDR1 KGHSH and CDR2 LQKENI come from the germline V gene. CDR3: CASSPNAGGGLETQYF. In DNA form, the CDR3 reads TGTGCCAGCTCACCCAACGCGGGCGGGGGCCTAGAGACCCAGTACTTC.

The chain carries TRBV11-2 and TRBJ2-7; a possible D gene is TRBD1 (5 bases). This CDR3 has 14 residues. CDR1 is SGHAT, CDR2 FQNNGV, per germline. The germline V and J ends were trimmed by 4 bases and 9 bases, with 19 bases remaining between them. The CDR3 here is CASSSLRARLGQYF. The CDR3 DNA sequence: TGTGCCAGCAGCTCCCTCAGGGCCAGATTGGGGCAGTACTTC.

The chain joins TRBV6-2 or TRBV6-3 to TRBJ2-3, with 9 bases that match TRBD2. The V and J ends lost 2 bases and 1 base, in that order; junction bases with no gene match: 10. This CDR3 region has 18 residues. Germline CDR1 and CDR2: MNHEY and SVGEGT. CDR3 amino acids: CASSYGTSSGSGTDTQYF. In DNA form, the CDR3 reads TGTGCCAGCAGTTACGGGACTAGCTCCGGATCAGGCACAGATACGCAGTATTTT.

The chain links TRBV7-3 to TRBJ2-1; 9 bases are a match to TRBD2. CDR3 length equals 15 residues. With V trimmed by 5 bases and J by 0 bases, 2 bases remained unmatched. Germline V gene data show CDR1 as SGHTA and CDR2 as FQGTGA. Here the CDR3 DNA reads TGTGCCAGCAGCCCAGCGGGAGGCTCCTACAATGAGCAGTTCTTC. Its translation is CASSPAGGSYNEQFF.

The chain combines TRBV7-2 with TRBJ2-5; D possibly corresponds to TRBD1 (6 bases). CDR1 is SGHTA, CDR2 FQGNSA, per germline. The CDR3 contains 16 residues. With 5 bases removed from V and 5 bases from J, the gap between germline ends came to 21 bases. In DNA, the CDR3 is TGTGCCAGCAGCCCGAGGGCGCCGGGCAGGGGTGAGACCCAGTACTTC. Its translation: CASSPRAPGRGETQYF.